Shown below are 9 T cell receptor beta chains from a single sample sequenced in a study of OX40 agonist ivuxolimab in advanced cancers. The library was made by the immunoSEQ multiplex PCR assay. TCRdb's version of the immuneACCESS table is confined to in-frame rearrangements and falls short of the full clone set. An unresolved V gene accounts for under half of the shortfall where checked; the remainder is of unknown origin. This sample is represented by about 44,000 clones; around nine tenths of them were singletons. The ten largest clones take up around 50% of the sample. The specimen was CD4+ or CD8+ T cells sorted from blood, collected in a trial of the OX40 agonist ivuxolimab. The receptors here all came from an adult with an advanced solid tumor such as melanoma, head and neck, liver or kidney cancer.

The chain is built from TRBV4-1 and TRBJ1-1; perhaps TRBD1 as D (6 bases). CDR1 MGHRA and CDR2 YSYEKL come from the germline V gene. Trimming cost V 4 bases and J 1 base, with 13 bases left between them. This CDR3 comprises 15 residues. The CDR3 nucleotides read TGCGCCAGCAGCCGGACGGGACACCAGAACACTGAAGCTTTCTTT. This codes for CASSRTGHQNTEAFF.

The chain links TRBV11-2 to TRBJ2-7; weak D call: TRBD1 (6 bases). Trimming cost V 3 bases and J 2 bases, with 8 bases left between them. Per the germline V gene, CDR1 is SGHAT and CDR2 is FQNNGV. The length of the CDR3 is 13 residues. CDR3 sequence reads: CASSFGQTYEQYF. The CDR3 DNA is TGTGCCAGCAGCTTCGGACAGACCTACGAGCAGTACTTC.

The J gene is TRBJ1-5, the V gene TRBV27; TRBD1 is a possible D gene (5 bases). The CDR3 runs to 14 residues. Germline assignment: CDR1 MNHEY and CDR2 SMNVEV (reference sequence). V was trimmed by 2 bases and J by 7 bases, leaving 12 bases between them. The CDR3 nucleotides read TGTGCCAGCAGTTTAAGGGGATTAGGGCAGCCCCAGCATTTT. Translation: CASSLRGLGQPQHF.

V and J are TRBV6-6 and TRBJ1-1; D remains ambiguous. Per germline, CDR1 MNHNY and CDR2 SVGAGI (reference sequence). The CDR3 loop spans 15 amino acids. Trimming removed 0 bases at V and 0 bases at J, with 8 bases between. The CDR3 here is CASSYSNIMNTEAFF. The CDR3 nucleotides read TGTGCCAGCAGTTACTCGAACATTATGAACACTGAAGCTTTCTTT.

The V gene is TRBV28, the J gene TRBJ1-2; D not resolved. Germline CDR1 is MDHEN and CDR2 is SYDVKM. The ends were cut back, 1 base at V and 5 bases at J, with 11 bases in the middle. This CDR3 is 14 amino acids long. This chain's CDR3 is CASSLLGGGYGYTF. CDR3 DNA: TGTGCCAGCAGTTTATTGGGCGGTGGGTATGGCTACACCTTC.

The rearrangement uses TRBV27 and TRBJ2-5; 10 bases line up with TRBD2. The J call may be incorrect, as the DNA end agrees better with TRBJ2-7. The CDR3 length is 14 residues. Germline CDR1 is MNHEY and CDR2 is SMNVEV (reference sequence). CDR3 sequence reads: CASSAGLANYEQYF. CDR3 in DNA: TGTGCCAGCAGTGCGGGACTAGCGAACTACGAGCAGTACTTC.

The chain combines TRBV28 with TRBJ1-3, with D uncertain. V was shortened by 1 base and J by 2 bases, with 15 bases between the two germline ends. This CDR3 is built from 17 residues. Germline CDR1 and CDR2: MDHEN and SYDVKM. The DNA of the CDR3 is TGTGCCAGCAGTTTATTAACGGTCGCGGGAGCTGGAAACACCATATATTTT. Its translation is CASSLLTVAGAGNTIYF.

The chain links TRBV21-1 to TRBJ2-5; the DNA was not compared with TRBD1, the D call given in the table. TRBV21-1 is flagged as a pseudogene. The length of the CDR3 is 13 residues. The CDR3: CASRVRVVETQYF. DNA for the CDR3: TGTGCCAGCAGGGTCAGGGTGGTGGAGACCCAGTACTTC.

This clone came up once. This chain links TRBV9 with TRBJ2-3; weak D call: TRBD2 (6 bases). This CDR3 has 15 amino acids. CDR1 SGDLS and CDR2 YYNGEE come from the germline V gene. V was trimmed by 4 bases and J by 3 bases, leaving 15 bases between them. The CDR3 spells CASSRGEGETDTQYF. The DNA for the CDR3 is TGTGCCAGCAGCCGCGGGGAAGGGGAGACAGATACGCAGTATTTT.